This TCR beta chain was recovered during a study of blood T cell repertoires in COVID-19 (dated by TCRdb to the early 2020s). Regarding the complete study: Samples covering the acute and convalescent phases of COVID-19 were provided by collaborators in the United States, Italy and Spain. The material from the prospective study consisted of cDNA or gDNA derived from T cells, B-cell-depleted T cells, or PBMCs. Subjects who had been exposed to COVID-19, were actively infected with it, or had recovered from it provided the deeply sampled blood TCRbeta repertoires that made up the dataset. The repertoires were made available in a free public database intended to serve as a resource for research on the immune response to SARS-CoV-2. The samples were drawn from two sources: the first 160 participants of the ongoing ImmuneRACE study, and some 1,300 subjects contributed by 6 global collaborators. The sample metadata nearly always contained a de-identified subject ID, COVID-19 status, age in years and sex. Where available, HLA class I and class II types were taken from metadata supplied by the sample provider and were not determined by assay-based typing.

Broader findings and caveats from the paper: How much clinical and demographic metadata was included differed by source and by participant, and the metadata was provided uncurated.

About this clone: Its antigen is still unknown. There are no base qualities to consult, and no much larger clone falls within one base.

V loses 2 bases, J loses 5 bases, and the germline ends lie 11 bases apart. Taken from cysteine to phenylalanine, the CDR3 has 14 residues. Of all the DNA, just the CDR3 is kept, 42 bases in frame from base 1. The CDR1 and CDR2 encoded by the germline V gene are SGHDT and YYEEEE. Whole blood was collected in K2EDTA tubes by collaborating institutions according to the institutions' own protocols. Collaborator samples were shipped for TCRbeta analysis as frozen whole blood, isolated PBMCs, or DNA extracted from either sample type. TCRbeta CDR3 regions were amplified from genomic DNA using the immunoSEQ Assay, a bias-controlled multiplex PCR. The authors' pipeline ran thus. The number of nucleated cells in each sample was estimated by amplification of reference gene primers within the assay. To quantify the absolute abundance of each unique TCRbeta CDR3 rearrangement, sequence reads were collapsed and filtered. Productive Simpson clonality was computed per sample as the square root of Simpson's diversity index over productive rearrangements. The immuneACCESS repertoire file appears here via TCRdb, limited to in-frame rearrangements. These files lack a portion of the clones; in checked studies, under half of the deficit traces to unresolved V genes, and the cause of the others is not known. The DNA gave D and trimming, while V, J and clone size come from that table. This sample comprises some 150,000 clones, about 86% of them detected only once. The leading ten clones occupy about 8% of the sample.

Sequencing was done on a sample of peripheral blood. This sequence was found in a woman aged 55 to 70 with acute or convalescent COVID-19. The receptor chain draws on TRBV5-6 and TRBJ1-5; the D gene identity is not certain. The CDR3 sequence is CASSLFGKDQPQHF. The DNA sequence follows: TGTGCCAGCAGCTTATTCGGGAAGGATCAGCCCCAGCATTTT.